Listed here are 3 T cell receptor beta chains from one sample, sequenced in a study of PD-L1 blockade in urothelial cancer. Profiling relied on immunoSEQ multiplex PCR, and the TCRdb table lists in-frame clones only, not all of them. The sample holds around 41,000 clones; more than 70% are singletons and the top ten take 13% to 15%. This specimen consisted of PBMCs, obtained around atezolizumab (anti-PD-L1) treatment. The receptor set was obtained from a woman aged 55-70 years with urothelial cancer.

This clone was seen just once. The chain uses TRBV7-2 and TRBJ2-7; a weak D match, TRBD2 (5 bases). Germline lookup yields CDR1 SGHTA and CDR2 FQGNSA. CDR3 size: 13 residues. V lost 0 bases and J lost 3, with 6 bases in between. In nucleotides, the CDR3 is TGTGCCAGCAGCTTAGCCGGGATCTACGAGCAGTACTTC. Residues: CASSLAGIYEQYF. Filled out from reference TRBV7-2 and TRBJ2-7, the complete variable domain reads GAGVSQSPSNKVTEKGKDVELRCDPISGHTALYWYRQSLGQGLEFLIYFQGNSAPDKSGLPSDRFSAERTGGSVSTLTIQRTQQEDSAVYLCASSLAGIYEQYFGPGTRLTVT.

Notes on this clone: Sequence at one end of the junction differs from germline and may be a read error. This sequence joins TRBV18 and TRBJ1-1; TRBD1 aligns across 7 bases. This CDR3 spans 13 amino acids. Germline loops: CDR1 KGHSH, CDR2 LQKENI. The CDR3 region is CASSPTQGSETFF. The CDR3 nucleotides are TGTGCCAGCTCACCAACACAGGGGTCTGAAACTTTCTTT.

The chain employs TRBV18 and TRBJ1-6; D remains unclear. Germline lookup yields CDR1 KGHSH and CDR2 LQKENI. This CDR3 region has 15 residues. V was pared by 4 bases and J by 13 bases, with 20 bases between. The CDR3 DNA reads as TGTGCCAGCTCACTTGACGTAGGAGACCTTTTCCCCCTCCACTTT. This gives the protein CASSLDVGDLFPLHF. Combining the CDR3 with reference TRBV18 and TRBJ1-6 gives the whole variable domain NAGVMQNPRHLVRRRGQEARLRCSPMKGHSHVYWYRQLPEEGLKFMVYLQKENIIDESGMPKERFSAEFPKEGPSILRIQQVVRGDSAAYFCASSLDVGDLFPLHFGNGTRLTVT.